The sequence of this T cell receptor beta chain was determined in a study of control samples from healthy donors and cancer patients. Some clones are missing from TCRdb's copy, which holds only in-frame ones; the method was immunoSEQ multiplex PCR. The sample holds roughly 94,000 clones; approximately 84% are singletons and the top ten take around 35%. This clone was seen only a few times. Germline CDR1 is DFQATT and CDR2 is SNEGSKA (reference sequence). The CDR3 is 10 residues long. V was trimmed by 4 bases and J by 3 bases, leaving 4 bases between them. The chain couples TRBV20-1 to TRBJ2-7; D remains ambiguous. Sequencing input: PBMCs. This receptor was identified in a man between 65 and 85 years old with lung cancer. The CDR3 loop is CSATFYEQYF. CDR3 nucleotides: TGCAGTGCTACGTTCTACGAGCAGTACTTC.